What follows is one T cell receptor beta chain and its context. The table came from immunoSEQ multiplex PCR; TCRdb's copy has only in-frame clones and leaves some out. Among approximately 190,000 clones listed, approximately 91% were seen once. This sample was taken from a study of control samples from healthy donors and cancer patients. With 3 bases removed from V and 1 base from J, the gap between germline ends came to 13 bases. CDR1 and CDR2 (germline): KGHSH, LQKENI. CDR3 length equals 16 residues. The TCR originated in a man aged 25 to 45 in good health. The sequenced sample consisted of blood. The V gene is TRBV18, the J gene TRBJ1-5, with D tentatively TRBD1 (5 bases). The CDR3 protein is CASSPSGRGSNQPQHF. The CDR3 DNA is TGTGCCAGCTCACCCTCGGGGCGCGGGAGCAATCAGCCCCAGCATTTT. The variable domain in full, with the rest retrieved from reference TRBV18 and TRBJ1-5, is NAGVMQNPRHLVRRRGQEARLRCSPMKGHSHVYWYRQLPEEGLKFMVYLQKENIIDESGMPKERFSAEFPKEGPSILRIQQVVRGDSAAYFCASSPSGRGSNQPQHFGDGTRLSIL.